This paragraph reports one T cell receptor (beta chain). Its specificity is unknown. One end of the junction is discordant with germline, which a read error may explain. The germline V gene has CDR1 ENHRY and CDR2 SYGVKD. The CDR3 totals 15 residues. This entry comes from a study of identical twins. General observations from the study: Sequences that were out-of-frame, alpha and twin-shared displayed an excess of low generation probability.

TCRdb reprocessed the 5' RACE reads via MiXCR and lists one record per CDR3 protein. The table has roughly 1,500,000 distinct CDR3 sequences, under 35% seen once; the top ten hold roughly 0.3%. This chain uses TRBV10-3 with TRBJ2-7; D unresolved. This clonotype was obtained from a newborn girl in good health. The sequenced sample was cord blood. CDR3 amino acids: CAVSVWRSLSYEQYF. CDR3 in DNA: TGTGCCGTCAGTGTTTGGCGGTCCTTGTCCTACGAGCAGTACTTC.